This T cell receptor (beta chain) is drawn from a study of early T cells in non-severe SARS-CoV-2 infection. TCRdb re-derived calls from the 5' RACE reads in MiXCR, one entry per CDR3 protein. Of about 49,000 distinct CDR3 sequences listed, about 11% are singletons. This clonotype appeared a few times. The clonotype originates from an adult who was a healthcare worker with PCR-confirmed SARS-CoV-2 infection or an uninfected control (not recorded which). Sequenced: whole blood.

This CDR3 is CATSGGPDGETQYF. The CDR3 bases are TGTGCCACCAGCGGGGGGCCAGATGGAGAGACCCAGTACTTC. V is TRBV15 and J is TRBJ2-5; D may be TRBD1 or TRBD2 (6 bases each). The ends were cut back, 5 bases at V and 4 bases at J, with 14 bases in the middle. Looked up from germline, CDR1 is LNHNV and CDR2 is YYDKDF (reference sequence). This CDR3 spans 14 amino acids.